One and the same sample provided the 20 T cell receptor beta chains below, sequenced in a study of T cell repertoires in cytomegalovirus infection. Their antigen targets remain unknown. TCRdb re-analysed the reads in MiXCR, keeping a single row per CDR3 protein. The sample has fewer than 850,000 distinct CDR3 sequences, around 29% seen once. The sequences come from cultured CD8+ T cells from PBMCs, collected from culture after CMV antigen stimulation. The source is a human donor in good health (CMV status not recorded). Some clones in this sample may be carry-over from other donors' samples.

This clonotype has just one count. The chain employs TRBV11-1 and TRBJ1-3; 9 nucleotides align to TRBD1. This CDR3 comprises 17 residues. Trimming at V came to 5 bases and at J to 0 bases, leaving 8 bases not matched to a gene. Germline V CDR1 and CDR2: SGHAT, FQDESV (reference sequence). The CDR3 spells CASSHRGTGYSGNTIYF. Written as DNA, the CDR3 is TGTGCCAGCAGCCACCGCGGGACAGGGTACTCTGGAAACACCATATATTTT.

This clonotype has only a few counts. The chain recombines TRBV12-3 or TRBV12-4 with TRBJ2-3; D not resolved. Trimming stripped 3 bases from V and 2 bases from J, with 9 bases between. This CDR3 has 14 amino acids. The CDR3 DNA follows: TGTGCCAGCAGTTTCGAGGCCCACACAGATACGCAGTATTTT. Its protein is CASSFEAHTDTQYF.

This clonotype showed up just a few times. In DNA, the CDR3 is TGTGCCAGTACTACCGGGTCCCACAATCAGCCCCAGCATTTT. Translated, it gives CASTTGSHNQPQHF. The chain combines TRBV19 with TRBJ1-5; D call uncertain. The CDR3 totals 14 residues. V was cut by 7 bases and J by 3 bases, with 13 bases left in between. Germline CDR1 and CDR2: LNHDA and SQIVND (reference sequence).

The chain uses TRBV7-8 and TRBJ2-7; D is undetermined. The CDR3 spans 14 residues. Germline loops: CDR1 SGHVS, CDR2 FQNEAQ. V lost 3 bases to trimming and J lost 7 bases, with 16 bases between them. Here the CDR3 DNA reads TGTGCCAGCAGCTTCACAGACCCTCCGAGGGAGCAGTACTTC. Protein product: CASSFTDPPREQYF.

The table lists this clonotype with many counts. The gene calls are TRBV7-6 and TRBJ1-1; 8 nucleotides line up with TRBD1. Germline V CDR1 and CDR2: SGHVS, FNYEAQ. V lost 1 base, J lost 4 bases, and 8 bases stayed unmatched. The CDR3 loop spans 16 amino acids. The chain's CDR3 is CASSLGQGAAFTEAFF. The CDR3 nucleotides are TGTGCCAGCAGCTTAGGGCAGGGGGCCGCCTTCACTGAAGCTTTCTTT.

This clonotype was seen a handful of times. This chain joins TRBV6-2 or TRBV6-3 and TRBJ2-5; D tentatively reads TRBD1 or TRBD2 (5 bases each). Trimming left V 10 bases short and J 2 bases short, with 17 bases between. The CDR3 covers 14 residues. Germline-derived CDR1 and CDR2 are MNHEY and SVGEGT. The CDR3 reads CATTGTVRQETQYF. The CDR3 DNA sequence: TGTGCCACCACCGGGACGGTGAGACAAGAGACCCAGTACTTC.

The V call is TRBV5-1, the J call TRBJ2-3, with 7 bases fitting TRBD1. The CDR3 sequence is 15 residues long. Trimming at V came to 4 bases and at J to 0 bases, leaving 5 bases not matched to a gene. Germline V CDR1 and CDR2: SGHRS, YFSETQ. The CDR3 nucleotides read TGCGCCAGCAGCGTGGGACAGTCAAGCACAGATACGCAGTATTTT. It is translated as CASSVGQSSTDTQYF. The full variable domain, its missing parts supplied by reference TRBV5-1 and TRBJ2-3, is KAGVTQTPRYLIKTRGQQVTLSCSPISGHRSVSWYQQTPGQGLQFLFEYFSETQRNKGNFPGRFSGRQFSNSRSEMNVSTLELGDSALYLCASSVGQSSTDTQYFGPGTRLTVL.

V gene TRBV27 combines with J gene TRBJ1-5, with D unresolved. The germline V gene encodes CDR1 MNHEY and CDR2 SMNVEV (reference sequence). There are 17 residues in the CDR3. V was clipped by 4 bases and J by 0 bases, with 16 bases between them. CDR3 loop: CASSSQARQYSNQPQHF. The CDR3, as DNA: TGTGCCAGCAGTTCCCAGGCCAGGCAGTATAGCAATCAGCCCCAGCATTTT.

The chain has TRBV6-6 and TRBJ2-2; 8 nucleotides line up with TRBD1. J gave up 1 base and V 3 bases, and 4 bases lay outside the gene matches. CDR1 is MNHNY, CDR2 SVGAGI, per germline (reference sequence). The CDR3 is 16 amino acids. As DNA, the CDR3 is TGTGCCAGCAGTTATATAGGGACAGGGAACACCGGGGAGCTGTTTTTT. This sequence encodes CASSYIGTGNTGELFF.

This clonotype was found a few times. The chain uses TRBV27 and TRBJ2-3; 7 bases are shared with TRBD1. Germline CDR1 MNHEY, CDR2 SMNVEV (reference sequence). Trimming cost V 4 bases and J 3 bases; bases outside gene matches: 7. CDR3 length equals 15 residues. The CDR3, as DNA: TGTGCCAGCAGTTCGAGAGGGGGCCGGACAGATACGCAGTATTTT. It specifies CASSSRGGRTDTQYF.

The rearrangement uses TRBV12-3 or TRBV12-4 and TRBJ2-7; D gene unclear. This CDR3 comprises 15 residues. With 0 bases removed from V and 0 bases from J, the gap between germline ends came to 9 bases. The CDR3 DNA is TGTGCCAGCAGTTTAGCGGGGTCAGGCTCCTACGAGCAGTACGTC. Amino acids: CASSLAGSGSYEQYV.

This rearrangement joins TRBV20-1 to TRBJ1-1; D is possibly TRBD1 (5 bases). The CDR3 length is 12 residues. The germline V gene has CDR1 DFQATT and CDR2 SNEGSKA (reference sequence). V lost 5 bases and J lost 4, with 11 bases in between. This CDR3 reads CSASGGGTEAFF. The CDR3 region has the DNA TGCAGTGCTTCGGGGGGGGGCACTGAAGCTTTCTTT.

The chain employs TRBV2 and TRBJ2-3; D not certain. Trimming stripped 3 bases from V and 3 bases from J, with 13 bases between. Germline-derived CDR1 and CDR2 are SNHLY and FYNNEI. CDR3 length: 15 residues. This CDR3 is CASSDGRSKTDTQYF. The DNA of the CDR3 is TGTGCCAGCAGTGACGGCAGGTCGAAGACAGATACGCAGTATTTT.

The V call is TRBV19, the J call TRBJ2-1, with D unclear. V was clipped by 5 bases and J by 0 bases, with 14 bases between them. Germline CDR1 LNHDA, CDR2 SQIVND (reference sequence). The CDR3 extends over 16 amino acids. The CDR3, as DNA: TGTGCCAGTAGTCCCTGGACGGTGAGCTCCTACAATGAGCAGTTCTTC. This translates into CASSPWTVSSYNEQFF.

This clonotype has at least ten counts. The chain is built from TRBV12-3 or TRBV12-4 and TRBJ2-5, with D maybe TRBD1 (6 bases). The CDR3 runs 14 residues. Trimming took off 3 bases at V and 4 bases at J, with 12 bases between the two ends. DNA of the CDR3: TGTGCCAGCAGTTTCACAACAGGGATAGAGACCCAGTACTTC. This translates into CASSFTTGIETQYF.

Only a few counts were recorded for this clonotype. The V call is TRBV6-1, the J call TRBJ2-6; TRBD2 might be the D (5 bases). Germline assignment: CDR1 MNHNS and CDR2 SASEGT. The ends were cut back, 5 bases at V and 0 bases at J, with 14 bases in the middle. This CDR3 comprises 17 residues. The CDR3 region has the DNA TGTGCCAGCAGTCGACCGGGGTTCCACTCTGGGGCCAACGTCCTGACTTTC. Its translation is CASSRPGFHSGANVLTF.

The V call is TRBV5-1, the J call TRBJ2-1, with no clear D. This CDR3 has 13 residues. V lost 1 base, J lost 5 bases, and 7 bases lay in between. The germline V gene encodes CDR1 SGHRS and CDR2 YFSETQ. The CDR3 DNA sequence: TGCGCCAGCAGCTTGTATATCAACAATGAGCAGTTCTTC. Its translation: CASSLYINNEQFF. The variable domain in full, with the rest retrieved from reference TRBV5-1 and TRBJ2-1, is KAGVTQTPRYLIKTRGQQVTLSCSPISGHRSVSWYQQTPGQGLQFLFEYFSETQRNKGNFPGRFSGRQFSNSRSEMNVSTLELGDSALYLCASSLYINNEQFFGPGTRLTVL.

This sequence joins TRBV6-1 and TRBJ2-5; 9 bases are shared with TRBD1. CDR1 and CDR2 from the germline V gene are MNHNS and SASEGT. Losses at the gene ends were 8 bases for V and 0 bases for J; bases not matched to a gene: 7. The CDR3 runs 15 residues. CDR3 in amino acids: CASYSTGGYQETQYF. The CDR3 bases are TGTGCCAGCTACAGTACAGGGGGCTACCAAGAGACCCAGTACTTC.

The sample holds a few counts of this clonotype. The chain has TRBV7-2 and TRBJ2-7; D gene unclear. V gave up 3 bases and J gave up 6 bases, with 15 bases separating them. Germline V gene sequence: CDR1 SGHTA, CDR2 FQGNSA. The CDR3 has 14 amino acids. The CDR3 sequence is CASSFMGSLSEQYF. The CDR3 DNA is TGTGCCAGCAGCTTTATGGGATCCTTATCCGAGCAGTACTTC.

This chain links TRBV6-6 with TRBJ1-1; 7 nucleotides align to TRBD1. The CDR3 sequence is 13 residues long. Germline loops: CDR1 MNHNY, CDR2 SVGAGI (reference sequence). V lost 4 bases to trimming and J lost 8 bases; unmatched junction nucleotides: 7. CDR3 region: CASSLIRDREAFF. DNA of the CDR3: TGTGCCAGCAGTTTAATCCGGGACAGAGAAGCTTTCTTT.